These 9 T cell receptor beta chains came from one sample sequenced in a study of blood T cell repertoires in COVID-19 (dated by TCRdb to 2019 to 2021). The library relied on the immunoSEQ multiplex PCR assay. The source is immuneACCESS, and TCRdb retained only in-frame sequences with V and J called. Part of the clones is not carried over; for the studies checked, unresolved V genes explain less than half of this, and the remainder is unexplained. The sample table records some 90,000 clones; 80% of these occur just once. 15% to 20% of the sample lies in the top ten. Specimen: peripheral blood. The receptors here all came from a human donor in a cohort sampled during active COVID-19.

The chain is built from TRBV5-8 and TRBJ2-5; a possible D gene is TRBD1 (6 bases). In germline, CDR1 is SGHTS, CDR2 YDEGEE. Trimming removed 6 bases at V and 1 base at J, with 19 bases between. The CDR3 is 16 residues long. The CDR3 loop reads CASTPFAGAPQETQYF. DNA for the CDR3: TGTGCCAGCACCCCATTCGCAGGGGCCCCCCAAGAGACCCAGTACTTC.

This rearrangement joins TRBV3-1 (or the pseudogene TRBV3-2) to TRBJ2-1; 12 nucleotides line up with TRBD2. CDR3 length: 21 amino acids. Germline loops: CDR1 LGHDT, CDR2 YNNKEL (reference sequence). V trimming: 2 bases; J trimming: 0 bases; junction bases outside the gene matches: 14. CDR3 residues: CASSQSPPGLAGPLSYNEQFF. CDR3 nucleotide sequence: TGTGCCAGCAGCCAATCACCCCCGGGACTAGCGGGTCCTCTCTCCTACAATGAGCAGTTCTTC.

This clone was seen a few times. The chain uses TRBV4-1 and TRBJ2-7; D gene uncertain. Trimming took off 1 base at V and 2 bases at J, with 12 bases between the two ends. From germline, CDR1 is MGHRA and CDR2 YSYEKL. The CDR3 is made up of 15 amino acids. CDR3 amino acids: CASSQVAATPYEQYF. CDR3 bases: TGCGCCAGCAGCCAAGTCGCGGCTACCCCCTACGAGCAGTACTTC.

The J gene is TRBJ2-1, the V gene TRBV29-1, with 8 bases lining up with TRBD1. V shed 7 bases, J shed 13 bases, and the junction held 9 bases outside the gene matches. This CDR3 contains 11 residues. Germline loops: CDR1 SQVTM, CDR2 ANQGSEA. This CDR3 reads CSGGTGDSQFF. CDR3 DNA sequence: TGCAGCGGGGGGACAGGTGATTCACAGTTCTTC.

This rearrangement joins TRBV27 to TRBJ1-1; a possible D gene is TRBD1 (6 bases). CDR3 length: 15 amino acids. Germline V gene sequence: CDR1 MNHEY, CDR2 SMNVEV (reference sequence). The V and J ends lost 4 bases and 5 bases respectively, with 17 bases between them. As DNA, the CDR3 is TGTGCCAGCAGTTCCTTTGGGGGGGCGGGGACTGAAGCTTTCTTT. It translates to CASSSFGGAGTEAFF.

This chain uses TRBV11-1 with TRBJ1-2; D is unresolved. This CDR3 region has 13 residues. CDR1 and CDR2 (germline): SGHAT, FQDESV (reference sequence). V lost 6 bases to trimming and J lost 5 bases, with 13 bases between them. CDR3: CASSPDRLYGYTF. The CDR3 nucleotides read TGTGCCAGCAGTCCCGACCGACTATATGGCTACACCTTC.

The V call is TRBV2, the J call TRBJ2-7; no reliable D call. Germline V lookup: CDR1 SNHLY, CDR2 FYNNEI. The CDR3 is 12 amino acids. The ends were cut back, 7 bases at V and 1 base at J, with 8 bases in the middle. This chain's CDR3 is CASKTTSYEQYF. In DNA form, the CDR3 reads TGTGCCAGCAAAACTACTTCCTACGAGCAGTACTTC.

A few counts support this clone. This chain links TRBV10-3 with TRBJ1-4; the match to TRBD1 covers 9 bases. Germline lookup yields CDR1 ENHRY and CDR2 SYGVKD. The CDR3 totals 14 residues. V was pared by 4 bases and J by 8 bases, with 5 bases of the junction left unmatched. CDR3 in amino acids: CAISGTGEREKLFF. The CDR3 bases are TGTGCCATCAGTGGGACAGGGGAGCGCGAAAAACTGTTTTTT.

The CDR3 nucleotides read TGCGCCAGCTCATCCGGGACAGGGATCGACAATGAGCAGTTCTTC. This encodes CASSSGTGIDNEQFF. This sequence joins TRBV10-1 and TRBJ2-1; 9 bases are shared with TRBD1. The CDR3 consists of 15 residues. CDR1 is WNHNN and CDR2 is SYGVQD in the germline V gene (reference sequence). The ends lost 8 bases at V and 5 bases at J; junction bases unmatched: 10.